The 26 T cell receptor beta chains presented below share a single source sample, sequenced in a study of vaccination and CD4 T cells after COVID-19. Cultured CD4+ T-cell DNA underwent Oncomine TCR Beta short-read sequencing. TCRdb independently ran MiXCR on the PCR reads; one entry per CDR3 protein. The table lists approximately 7,400 distinct CDR3 sequences, roughly 76% of them singletons. These receptors have no identified antigens. Treatment noted: roughly nine-day PBMC culture with coronavirus spike peptide pools or control peptides (ViraFEST assay). Sequenced: CD4+ T cells from blood, cultured in vitro. These receptors were obtained from a human donor who had recovered from COVID-19.

The rearrangement uses TRBV6-5 and TRBJ1-2; no reliable D call. Between the trimmed V and J ends, which lost 2 bases and 6 bases, there was a span of 10 bases. This CDR3 has 13 residues. Germline V gives CDR1 MNHEY, CDR2 SVGAGI. Here the CDR3 reads CASSYRSRDGYTF. CDR3 coding DNA: TGTGCCAGCAGTTACCGGAGTAGGGATGGCTACACCTTC.

J is TRBJ1-5 and V is TRBV29-1; D is uncertain. Germline V gives CDR1 SQVTM, CDR2 ANQGSEA. V shed 6 bases and J shed 2 bases, with 17 bases lying between them. This CDR3 is 15 amino acids long. CDR3 region: CSVADGFLGNQPQHF. DNA of the CDR3: TGCAGCGTCGCAGACGGGTTTTTGGGCAATCAGCCCCAGCATTTT. Full variable domain (missing parts from reference TRBV29-1 and TRBJ1-5): SAVISQKPSRDICQRGTSLTIQCQVDSQVTMMFWYRQQPGQSLTLIATANQGSEATYESGFVIDKFPISRPNLTFSTLTVSNMSPEDSSIYLCSVADGFLGNQPQHFGDGTRLSIL.

This clonotype has just one count. This chain links TRBV7-8 with TRBJ1-6, with no clear D. The V and J ends lost 5 bases and 8 bases respectively, with 10 bases between them. CDR3 length: 13 amino acids. CDR1 is SGHVS, CDR2 FQNEAQ, per germline. The CDR3 is CASSRRLDSPLHF. The DNA for the CDR3 is TGTGCCAGCAGCCGACGCCTAGATTCACCCCTCCACTTT.

This clonotype was found a few times. The gene calls are TRBV25-1 and TRBJ2-1; 11 nucleotides align to TRBD2. Germline-derived CDR1 and CDR2 are MGHDK and SYGVNS. The V segment lost 6 bases and the J segment 9 bases; nucleotides outside the gene matches: 7. The CDR3 sequence is 14 residues long. The CDR3 is CASRGSGRGAEQFF. The CDR3 DNA reads TGTGCCAGCAGGGGTAGCGGGAGGGGTGCTGAGCAGTTCTTC.

The chain joins TRBV7-2 to TRBJ1-1, with D unclear. The V gene lost 3 bases and the J gene lost 1 base, with 9 bases spanning the gap. The CDR3 contains 14 residues. Per the germline V gene, CDR1 is SGHTA and CDR2 is FQGNSA. The CDR3 region has the DNA TGTGCCAGCAGCTTCCTTGGGCGGAACACTGAAGCTTTCTTT. Amino acid sequence: CASSFLGRNTEAFF.

This clonotype is a singleton in its sample. This chain links TRBV7-6 with TRBJ2-7, with TRBD2 matching over 13 bases. Germline-derived CDR1 and CDR2 are SGHVS and FNYEAQ. Trimming took 5 bases from V and 4 from J; bases not matched to a gene: 8. CDR3 length equals 16 residues. CDR3 protein: CASSATSGRARYEQYF. CDR3 bases: TGTGCCAGCAGCGCCACTAGCGGGAGGGCAAGGTACGAGCAGTACTTC.

V and J are TRBV15 and TRBJ1-2; D possibly corresponds to TRBD1 (5 bases). CDR3 length: 15 amino acids. Between the trimmed V and J ends, which lost 3 bases and 7 bases, there was a span of 18 bases. The germline V gene has CDR1 LNHNV and CDR2 YYDKDF (reference sequence). The DNA of the CDR3 is TGTGCCACCAGCAGTCCGGGACTTCTGAGTTTTGGCTACACCTTC. As protein: CATSSPGLLSFGYTF.

J is TRBJ1-6 and V is TRBV27, with 7 nucleotides matching TRBD1. The V gene's germline CDR1 is MNHEY and CDR2 SMNVEV (reference sequence). J was trimmed by 7 bases and V by 8 bases; bases with no gene match: 2. The CDR3 spans 12 residues. The DNA of the CDR3 is TGTGCCAGCCGGGACAGAAATTCACCCCTCCACTTT. Translated, it gives CASRDRNSPLHF.

The chain employs TRBV6-1 and TRBJ2-5; the D gene is possibly TRBD1 (7 bases). CDR1 is MNHNS and CDR2 is SASEGT in the germline V gene. The length of the CDR3 is 14 residues. V gave up 5 bases and J gave up 7 bases, with 17 bases separating them. Here the CDR3 reads CASSRGQTGVTQYF. CDR3 coding DNA: TGTGCCAGCAGTAGGGGGCAGACGGGGGTGACCCAGTACTTC.

The rearrangement links TRBV29-1 to TRBJ2-2; 7 nucleotides agree with TRBD1. The CDR3 runs to 13 residues. The V segment lost 4 bases and the J segment 5 bases; nucleotides outside the gene matches: 4. Germline lookup yields CDR1 SQVTM and CDR2 ANQGSEA. The CDR3 loop reads CSVVRGWTGELFF. Here the CDR3 DNA reads TGCAGCGTTGTCAGGGGGTGGACCGGGGAGCTGTTTTTT.

This chain joins TRBV2 and TRBJ1-2; D call uncertain. The CDR3 loop spans 12 amino acids. Trimming stripped 5 bases from V and 2 bases from J, with 6 bases between. Germline V gene sequence: CDR1 SNHLY, CDR2 FYNNEI. The CDR3 reads CASSTGNYGYTF. In DNA, the CDR3 is TGTGCCAGCAGTACGGGGAACTATGGCTACACCTTC.

With regard to this clonotype: This is likely a read error, given that the CDR3 carries no conserved phenylalanine or tryptophan at its end. The CDR3 sequence is CASSYSIGDKAGYTL. The CDR3 coding sequence is TGTGCCAGCAGTTACTCGATTGGGGACAAGGCTGGCTACACCCTC. This sequence joins TRBV6-5 and TRBJ1-2; possible D gene TRBD1, 6 bases. Germline CDR1 and CDR2: MNHEY and SVGAGI. CDR3 length: 15 amino acids. Between the trimmed V and J ends, which lost 0 bases and 7 bases, there was a span of 15 bases.

This clonotype was recorded only once. The V gene is TRBV9, the J gene TRBJ2-7; D may be TRBD1 (5 bases). V was cut by 4 bases and J by 0 bases, with 14 bases left in between. Germline values: CDR1 SGDLS, CDR2 YYNGEE. This CDR3 is 15 amino acids long. The CDR3 protein is CASSPPETASYEQYF. For the CDR3, the DNA is TGTGCCAGCAGCCCACCGGAGACAGCCTCCTACGAGCAGTACTTC.

The chain employs TRBV10-1 and TRBJ2-1; 12 positions match TRBD2. Trimming removed 4 bases from V and 7 bases from J; junction bases left unmatched: 5. CDR3 length equals 15 residues. CDR1 is WNHNN, CDR2 SYGVQD, per germline (reference sequence). The CDR3, as DNA: TGCGCCAGCAGTGGGACTAGCGGGACCTTGAATGAGCAGTTCTTC. The encoded protein is CASSGTSGTLNEQFF.

This clonotype came up a few times. The chain couples TRBV5-5 to TRBJ1-6; 10 bases line up with TRBD1. The germline gives CDR1 SGHKS, CDR2 YYEKEE (reference sequence). The CDR3 is 15 amino acids. Germline trimming cut 4 bases from V and 13 bases from J; bases unmatched to any gene: 11. The CDR3 region is CASSRGGTGERPLHF. As DNA, the CDR3 is TGTGCCAGCAGCCGCGGAGGGACAGGGGAAAGGCCCCTCCACTTT.

Only a few counts were recorded for this clonotype. The chain recombines TRBV27 with TRBJ2-3, with TRBD2 matching 12 bases. The V and J ends lost 6 bases and 11 bases, in that order; junction bases with no gene match: 12. The CDR3 is 15 residues long. Germline lookup yields CDR1 MNHEY and CDR2 SMNVEV (reference sequence). The CDR3 region is CASRALAGGRVGQYF. The CDR3 region has the DNA TGTGCCAGCAGAGCACTAGCGGGAGGCCGGGTGGGGCAGTATTTT.

The rearrangement uses TRBV11-2 and TRBJ1-5; D call uncertain. CDR1 and CDR2 (germline): SGHAT, FQNNGV. The CDR3 is 14 amino acids. V dropped 8 bases and J dropped 2 bases, with 13 bases sitting between them. The CDR3 is CASSGGLGNQPQHF. CDR3 in DNA: TGTGCCAGCTCCGGAGGGTTAGGCAATCAGCCCCAGCATTTT.

This clonotype came up a few times. V usage is TRBV19 and J usage is TRBJ1-2; no definite D call. Deletions cut 5 bases from V and 4 bases from J, with 11 bases between. Germline CDR1 LNHDA, CDR2 SQIVND (reference sequence). The CDR3 consists of 13 residues. The CDR3 region has the DNA TGTGCCAGTAGTGCCGACGGGGTCTATGGCTACACCTTC. Amino acids: CASSADGVYGYTF.

The rearrangement links TRBV7-8 to TRBJ1-5; D call uncertain. Germline V gives CDR1 SGHVS, CDR2 FQNEAQ. V was cut by 5 bases and J by 5 bases, with 10 bases left in between. The CDR3 is 13 amino acids. Here the CDR3 DNA reads TGTGCCAGCAGCAAGATGTGGGATCAGCCCCAGCATTTT. Its protein product is CASSKMWDQPQHF.

The genes are TRBV5-1 and TRBJ2-5, with 7 positions matching TRBD2. The length of the CDR3 is 17 residues. Per germline, CDR1 SGHRS and CDR2 YFSETQ. Losses at the gene ends were 0 bases for V and 5 bases for J; bases not matched to a gene: 13. The CDR3 DNA reads TGCGCCAGCAGCTTGGATTTGAGGCTAGCGGAGGTGGAGACCCAGTACTTC. Translated: CASSLDLRLAEVETQYF.

The chain links TRBV20-1 to TRBJ1-5; TRBD1 aligns across 8 bases. V gave up 5 bases and J gave up 0 bases; unmatched junction bases: 3. The V gene's germline CDR1 is DFQATT and CDR2 SNEGSKA (reference sequence). The CDR3 totals 14 residues. DNA of the CDR3: TGCAGTGCTCGGACAGGGTTTAGCAATCAGCCCCAGCATTTT. Translating it yields CSARTGFSNQPQHF.

The rearrangement joins TRBV20-1 to TRBJ1-2; D gene uncertain. The germline V gene has CDR1 DFQATT and CDR2 SNEGSKA (reference sequence). V was cut by 2 bases and J by 8 bases, with 15 bases left in between. CDR3 length equals 13 residues. This CDR3 reads CSARKLTLEGYTF. CDR3 nucleotide sequence: TGCAGTGCTAGAAAGTTAACCTTAGAGGGCTACACCTTC.

The V call is TRBV20-1, the J call TRBJ2-5; TRBD2 matches at 8 bases. The length of the CDR3 is 14 residues. Germline V gene sequence: CDR1 DFQATT, CDR2 SNEGSKA (reference sequence). The V gene end was trimmed by 6 bases and the J gene end by 5 bases; junction bases not matched to a gene: 11. CDR3 sequence (DNA): TGCAGTGCCCTGCCCGGGAGGGCCGGGGAGACCCAGTACTTC. Amino acid sequence: CSALPGRAGETQYF.

This clonotype was detected a few times. The genes are TRBV28 and TRBJ1-4; TRBD1 matches 7 bases. The germline V gene has CDR1 MDHEN and CDR2 SYDVKM. V gave up 8 bases and J gave up 8 bases; unmatched junction bases: 11. This CDR3 has 14 amino acids. The CDR3 is CASDKDRAYEKLFF. The DNA for the CDR3 is TGTGCCAGCGACAAAGACAGGGCGTACGAAAAACTGTTTTTT. Full variable domain (outside the CDR3, taken from reference TRBV28 and TRBJ1-4): DVKVTQSSRYLVKRTGEKVFLECVQDMDHENMFWYRQDPGLGLRLIYFSYDVKMKEKGDIPEGYSVSREKKERFSLILESASTNQTSMYLCASDKDRAYEKLFFGSGTQLSVL.

The rearrangement uses TRBV10-1 and TRBJ2-2; 7 positions match TRBD2. This CDR3 comprises 15 residues. Germline CDR1 and CDR2: WNHNN and SYGVQD (reference sequence). Unmatched junction bases numbered 4, after V lost 0 bases and J lost 6 bases. The CDR3, as DNA: TGCGCCAGCAGTGAGTCTTTTGCGGGAGCCGGGGAGCTGTTTTTT. As protein: CASSESFAGAGELFF.

The genes are TRBV20-1 and TRBJ2-1; 9 bases align to TRBD2. V shed 5 bases and J 0 bases; nucleotides not matched to a gene: 2. The germline V gene has CDR1 DFQATT and CDR2 SNEGSKA (reference sequence). There are 14 residues in the CDR3. The CDR3 DNA reads TGCAGTGCTCTAGCGGGGTTCTCCTACAATGAGCAGTTCTTC. Translated, it gives CSALAGFSYNEQFF.